This T cell receptor beta chain was retrieved from a study of cytomegalovirus exposure and HLA in healthy donors. Researchers ran the PCR with 60 Vbeta and 13 Jbeta primers. Sequencing was performed with immunoSEQ multiplex PCR; in TCRdb, only in-frame clones are kept and a portion is missing. The sample contains 60,000 to 80,000 clones, about 77% of which appear only once. As for this clone: Its antigen remains unidentified.

Germline assignment: CDR1 LGHNA and CDR2 YSLEER. The V end was cut by 0 bases, the J end by 10 bases, with 18 bases between. The CDR3 has 16 amino acids. Study-wide results and caveats: The study assumed roughly uniform donor sequencing depth for presence/absence analyses. Listed as cytomegalovirus-associated were over 150 TCR beta chains. A link between a missense DCLRE1C variant and TCR beta V- and J-gene trimming emerged from a later analysis. A later analysis found TCR association rates differed by HLA locus, highest for DRB1 and lowest for HLA-C.

Sequenced material: PBMCs. The receptor comes from a woman between 25 and 40 years old in good health and CMV-seronegative. This chain uses TRBV4-3 with TRBJ1-4; maybe TRBD1 (5 bases). The CDR3 DNA reads as TGCGCCAGCAGCCAAGATCATGAACAGACGGGGGGAAAACTGTTTTTT. Protein product: CASSQDHEQTGGKLFF.